This TCR beta chain originates from a study of cytomegalovirus exposure and HLA in healthy donors. Losses at the gene ends were 3 bases for V and 5 bases for J; bases not matched to a gene: 4. The CDR3 is 13 residues long. Germline V gene lookup returns CDR1 SGDLS and CDR2 YYNGEE. Clones were sequenced by immunoSEQ multiplex PCR, and TCRdb holds only the in-frame ones, with some missing. The table shows about 190,000 clones, with more than 65% occurring only once. Study results and limitations: Rare TCR sequences dominated, though some public TCRs recurred in many donors.

This clone was seen more than once but under ten times. The target antigen is unknown. The donors were part of the validation cohort, which consisted of under 150 subjects and was separate from the first cohort of about 670 subjects. This receptor was taken from a woman aged 18-30 years in good health and CMV-seropositive. Sequenced: PBMCs. The chain carries TRBV9 and TRBJ1-1; 7 positions match TRBD1. CDR3 residues: CASSGVGQTEAFF. CDR3 sequence (DNA): TGTGCCAGCAGCGGAGTGGGACAGACTGAAGCTTTCTTT.